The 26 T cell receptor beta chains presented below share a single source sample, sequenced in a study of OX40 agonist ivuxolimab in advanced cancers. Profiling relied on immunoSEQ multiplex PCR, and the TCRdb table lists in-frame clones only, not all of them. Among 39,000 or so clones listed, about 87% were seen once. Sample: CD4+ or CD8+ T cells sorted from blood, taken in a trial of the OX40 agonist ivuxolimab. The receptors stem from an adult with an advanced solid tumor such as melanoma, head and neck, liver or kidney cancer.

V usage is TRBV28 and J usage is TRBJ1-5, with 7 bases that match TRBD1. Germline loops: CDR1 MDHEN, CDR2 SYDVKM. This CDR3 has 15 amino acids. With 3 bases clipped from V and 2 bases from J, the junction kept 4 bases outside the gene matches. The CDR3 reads CASSFGTVGNQPQHF. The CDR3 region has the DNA TGTGCCAGCAGTTTCGGGACAGTGGGCAATCAGCCCCAGCATTTT.

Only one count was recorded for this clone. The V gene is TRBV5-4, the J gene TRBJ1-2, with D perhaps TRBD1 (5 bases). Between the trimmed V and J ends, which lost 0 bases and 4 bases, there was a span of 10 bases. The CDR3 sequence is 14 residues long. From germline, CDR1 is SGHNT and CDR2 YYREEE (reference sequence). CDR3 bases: TGTGCCAGCAGCTTGGGCGGGGGAATCTATGGCTACACCTTC. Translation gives CASSLGGGIYGYTF.

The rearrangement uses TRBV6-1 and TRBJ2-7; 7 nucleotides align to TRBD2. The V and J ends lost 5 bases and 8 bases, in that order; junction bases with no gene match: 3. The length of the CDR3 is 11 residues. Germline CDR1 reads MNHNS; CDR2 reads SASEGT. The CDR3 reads CASSFSGKQYF. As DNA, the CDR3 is TGTGCCAGCAGTTTCAGCGGGAAGCAGTACTTC.

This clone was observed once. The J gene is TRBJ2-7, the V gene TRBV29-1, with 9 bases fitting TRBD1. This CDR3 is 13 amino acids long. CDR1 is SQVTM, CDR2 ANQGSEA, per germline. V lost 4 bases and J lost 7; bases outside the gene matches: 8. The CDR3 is CSVGRTGALEQYF. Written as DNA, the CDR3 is TGCAGCGTTGGAAGGACAGGGGCTTTGGAGCAGTACTTC.

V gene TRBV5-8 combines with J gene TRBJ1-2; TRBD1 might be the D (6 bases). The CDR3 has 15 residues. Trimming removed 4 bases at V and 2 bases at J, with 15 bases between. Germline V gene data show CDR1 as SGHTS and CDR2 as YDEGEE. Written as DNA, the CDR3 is TGTGCCAGCAGCCGAACGGCAGGGGCGAACTATGGCTACACCTTC. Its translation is CASSRTAGANYGYTF.

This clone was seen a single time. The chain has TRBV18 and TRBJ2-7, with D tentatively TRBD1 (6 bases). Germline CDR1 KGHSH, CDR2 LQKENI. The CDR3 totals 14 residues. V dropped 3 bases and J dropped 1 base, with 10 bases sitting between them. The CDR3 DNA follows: TGTGCCAGCTCACCTGGACAGTTTTCCTACGAGCAGTACTTC. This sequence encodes CASSPGQFSYEQYF.

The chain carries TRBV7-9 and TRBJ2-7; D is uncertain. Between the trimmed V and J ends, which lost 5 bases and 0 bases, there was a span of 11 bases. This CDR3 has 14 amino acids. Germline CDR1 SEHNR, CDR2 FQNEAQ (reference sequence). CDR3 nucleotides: TGTGCCAGCAGCCCGAGCGCGAGCTCCTACGAGCAGTACTTC. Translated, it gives CASSPSASSYEQYF.

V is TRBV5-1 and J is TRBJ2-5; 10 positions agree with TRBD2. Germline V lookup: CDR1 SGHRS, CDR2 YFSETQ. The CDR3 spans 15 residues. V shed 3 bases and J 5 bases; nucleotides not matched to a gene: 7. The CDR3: CASSSIAGGSETQYF. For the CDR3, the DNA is TGCGCCAGCAGCTCGATAGCGGGGGGTTCGGAGACCCAGTACTTC.

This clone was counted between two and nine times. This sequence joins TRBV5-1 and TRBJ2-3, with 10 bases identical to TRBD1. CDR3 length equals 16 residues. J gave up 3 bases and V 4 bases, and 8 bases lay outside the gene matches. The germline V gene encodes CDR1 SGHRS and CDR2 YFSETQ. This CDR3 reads CASSPGQGPGTDTQYF. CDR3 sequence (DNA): TGCGCCAGCAGCCCGGGACAGGGGCCGGGGACAGATACGCAGTATTTT. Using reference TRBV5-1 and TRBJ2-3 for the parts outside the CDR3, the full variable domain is KAGVTQTPRYLIKTRGQQVTLSCSPISGHRSVSWYQQTPGQGLQFLFEYFSETQRNKGNFPGRFSGRQFSNSRSEMNVSTLELGDSALYLCASSPGQGPGTDTQYFGPGTRLTVL.

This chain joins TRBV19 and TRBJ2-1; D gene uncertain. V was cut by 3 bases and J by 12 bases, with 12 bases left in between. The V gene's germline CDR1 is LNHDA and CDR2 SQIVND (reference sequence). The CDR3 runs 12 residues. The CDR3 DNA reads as TGTGCCAGTAGTATCCTATTTTCCTTGCAGTTCTTC. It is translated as CASSILFSLQFF.

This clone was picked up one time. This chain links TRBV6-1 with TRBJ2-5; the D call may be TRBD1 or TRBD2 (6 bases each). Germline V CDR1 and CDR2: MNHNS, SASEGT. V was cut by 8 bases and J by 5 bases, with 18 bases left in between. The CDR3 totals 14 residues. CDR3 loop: CASPVAGTRETQYF. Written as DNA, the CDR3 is TGTGCCAGCCCGGTGGCGGGGACAAGGGAGACCCAGTACTTC.

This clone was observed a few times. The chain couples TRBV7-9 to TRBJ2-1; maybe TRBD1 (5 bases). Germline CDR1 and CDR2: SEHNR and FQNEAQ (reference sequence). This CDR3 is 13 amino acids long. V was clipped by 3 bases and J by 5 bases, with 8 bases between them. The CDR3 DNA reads TGTGCCAGCAGCTTGGGGCTCCACAATGAGCAGTTCTTC. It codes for CASSLGLHNEQFF.

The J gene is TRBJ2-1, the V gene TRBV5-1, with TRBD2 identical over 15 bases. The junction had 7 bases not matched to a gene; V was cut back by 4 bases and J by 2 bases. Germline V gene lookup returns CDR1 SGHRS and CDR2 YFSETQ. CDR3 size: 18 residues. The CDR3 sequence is CASSPQRTSGRAYNEQFF. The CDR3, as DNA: TGCGCCAGCAGCCCTCAAAGGACTAGCGGGAGGGCCTACAATGAGCAGTTCTTC.

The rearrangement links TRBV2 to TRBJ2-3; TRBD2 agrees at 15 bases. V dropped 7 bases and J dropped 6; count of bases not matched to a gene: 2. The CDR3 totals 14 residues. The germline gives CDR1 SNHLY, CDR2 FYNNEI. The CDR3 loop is CASTGTSGRDTQYF. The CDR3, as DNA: TGTGCCAGCACCGGGACTAGCGGGAGGGATACGCAGTATTTT.

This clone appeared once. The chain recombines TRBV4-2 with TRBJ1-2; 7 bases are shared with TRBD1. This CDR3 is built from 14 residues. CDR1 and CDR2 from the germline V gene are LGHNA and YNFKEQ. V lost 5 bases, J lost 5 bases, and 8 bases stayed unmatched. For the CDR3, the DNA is TGTGCCAGCAGCTACTTGGGACAGTCATATGGCTACACCTTC. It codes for CASSYLGQSYGYTF.

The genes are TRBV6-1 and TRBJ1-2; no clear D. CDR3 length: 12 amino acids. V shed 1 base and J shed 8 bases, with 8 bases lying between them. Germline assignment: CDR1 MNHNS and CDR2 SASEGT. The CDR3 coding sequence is TGTGCCAGCAGTGAAGGATGGCGGGGCTACACCTTC. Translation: CASSEGWRGYTF.

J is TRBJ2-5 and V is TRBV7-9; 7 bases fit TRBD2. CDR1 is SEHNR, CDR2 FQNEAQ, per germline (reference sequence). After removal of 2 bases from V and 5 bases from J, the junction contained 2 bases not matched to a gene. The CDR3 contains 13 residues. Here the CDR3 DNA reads TGTGCCAGCAGCTTATTGGGAGGGGAGACCCAGTACTTC. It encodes CASSLLGGETQYF.

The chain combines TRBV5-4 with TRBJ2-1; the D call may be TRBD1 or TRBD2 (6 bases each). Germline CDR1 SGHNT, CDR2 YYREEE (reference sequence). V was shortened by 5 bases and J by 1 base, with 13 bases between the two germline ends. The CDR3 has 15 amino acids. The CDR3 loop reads CASRQGLESYNEQFF. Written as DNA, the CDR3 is TGTGCCAGCAGACAGGGACTCGAATCCTACAATGAGCAGTTCTTC. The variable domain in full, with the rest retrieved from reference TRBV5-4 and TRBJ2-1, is ETGVTQSPTHLIKTRGQQVTLRCSSQSGHNTVSWYQQALGQGPQFIFQYYREEENGRGNFPPRFSGLQFPNYSSELNVNALELDDSALYLCASRQGLESYNEQFFGPGTRLTVL.

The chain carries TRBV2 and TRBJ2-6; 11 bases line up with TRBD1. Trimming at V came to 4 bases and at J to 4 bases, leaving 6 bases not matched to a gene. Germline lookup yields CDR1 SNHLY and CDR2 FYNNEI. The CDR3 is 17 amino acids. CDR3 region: CASSGGQGARGANVLTF. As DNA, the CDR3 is TGTGCCAGCAGTGGAGGACAGGGGGCGCGGGGGGCCAACGTCCTGACTTTC.

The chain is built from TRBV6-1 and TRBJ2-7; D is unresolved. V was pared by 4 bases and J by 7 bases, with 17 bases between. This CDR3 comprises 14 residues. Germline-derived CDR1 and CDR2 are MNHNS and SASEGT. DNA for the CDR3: TGTGCCAGCAGTGCCAGTAGGTCGATTGGGGAGCAGTACTTC. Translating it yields CASSASRSIGEQYF.

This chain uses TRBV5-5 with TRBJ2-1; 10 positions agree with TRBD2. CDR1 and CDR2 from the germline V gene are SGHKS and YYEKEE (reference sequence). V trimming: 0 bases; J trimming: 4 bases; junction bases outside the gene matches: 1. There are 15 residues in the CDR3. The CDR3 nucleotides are TGTGCCAGCAGCTTGGCTAGCGGGGGTTACAATGAGCAGTTCTTC. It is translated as CASSLASGGYNEQFF.

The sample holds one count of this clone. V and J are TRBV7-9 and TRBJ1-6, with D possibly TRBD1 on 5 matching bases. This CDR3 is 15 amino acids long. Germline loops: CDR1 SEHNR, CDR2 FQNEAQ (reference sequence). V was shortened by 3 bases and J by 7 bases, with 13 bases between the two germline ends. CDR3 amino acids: CASSLVRGSNSPLHF. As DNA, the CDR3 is TGTGCCAGCAGCTTGGTAAGGGGTTCAAATTCACCCCTCCACTTT.

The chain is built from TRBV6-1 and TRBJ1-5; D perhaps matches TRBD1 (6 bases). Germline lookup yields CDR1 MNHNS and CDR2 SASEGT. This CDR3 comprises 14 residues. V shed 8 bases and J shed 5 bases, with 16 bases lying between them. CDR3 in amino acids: CASGGRDGDQPQHF. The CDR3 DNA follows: TGTGCCAGCGGGGGCCGGGACGGTGATCAGCCCCAGCATTTT.

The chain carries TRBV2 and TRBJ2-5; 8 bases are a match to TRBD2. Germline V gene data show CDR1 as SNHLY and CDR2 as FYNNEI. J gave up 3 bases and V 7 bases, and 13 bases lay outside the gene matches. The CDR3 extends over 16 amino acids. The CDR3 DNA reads TGTGCCAGCAAGGTGGGGGGAGCGGGAGAGGAAGAGACCCAGTACTTC. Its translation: CASKVGGAGEEETQYF.

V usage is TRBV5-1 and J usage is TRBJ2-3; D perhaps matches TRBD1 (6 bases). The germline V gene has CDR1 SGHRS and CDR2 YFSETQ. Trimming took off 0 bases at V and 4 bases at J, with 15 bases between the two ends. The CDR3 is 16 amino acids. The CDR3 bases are TGCGCCAGCAGCTTGGAGGTAGGGGGTAGAGCAGATACGCAGTATTTT. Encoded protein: CASSLEVGGRADTQYF.

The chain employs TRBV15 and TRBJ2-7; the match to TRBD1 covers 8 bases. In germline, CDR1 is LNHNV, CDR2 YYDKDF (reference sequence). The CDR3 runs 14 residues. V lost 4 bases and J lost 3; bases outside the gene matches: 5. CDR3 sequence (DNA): TGTGCCACCAGCATCTACAGGGGGGACTACGAGCAGTACTTC. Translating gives CATSIYRGDYEQYF.